Listed here is a single T cell receptor beta chain. The sample is drawn from a study of blood T cell repertoires in COVID-19. Turning to the study itself: Samples of COVID-19 (acute and convalescent) were obtained from the United States, Italy and Spain. PBMCs, B-cell-depleted T cells, or T cells provided the cDNA or gDNA that made up the material.

The CDR3 totals 14 residues. The germline CDR1 and CDR2 sequences are SGHNT and YYREEE (reference sequence). The J segment lost 4 bases and the V segment lost 2 bases, leaving 3 bases of the junction unmatched. In the study's own analysis: Reference gene primer amplification gave estimated nucleated cell counts. Repertoires were generated with immunoSEQ multiplex PCR, while TCRdb's copy carries only in-frame clones and drops some. V, J and clone size were drawn from that table, and D and trimming were deduced from the DNA. The profile shows more than 110,000 clones, roughly 82% of them singletons. The chain couples TRBV5-4 to TRBJ1-2; TRBD1 aligns across 9 bases. Sequenced input: peripheral blood. The TCR comes from a man at least 80 years old with acute or convalescent COVID-19. The CDR3 loop reads CASSLEDRGYGYTF. DNA of the CDR3: TGTGCCAGCAGCTTAGAGGACAGGGGCTATGGCTACACCTTC.